These 27 T cell receptor beta chains originate from one sample sequenced in a study of cytomegalovirus exposure and HLA in healthy donors. Here immunoSEQ multiplex PCR was the method, and the copy in TCRdb shows in-frame clones only, minus some. The table shows approximately 280,000 clones, with about 86% occurring only once. The sequencing sample was made of PBMCs. The receptors come from a woman in her late teens or twenties in good health and CMV-seronegative.

The chain links TRBV5-1 to TRBJ1-1; D gene uncertain. Germline lookup yields CDR1 SGHRS and CDR2 YFSETQ. The CDR3 sequence is 14 residues long. The V and J ends lost 2 bases and 1 base respectively, with 9 bases between them. The CDR3 here is CASSFRTENTEAFF. Here the CDR3 DNA reads TGCGCCAGCAGCTTTAGGACTGAGAACACTGAAGCTTTCTTT.

The chain is built from TRBV5-4 and TRBJ1-2; 10 nucleotides agree with TRBD1. This CDR3 region has 15 residues. Germline V gives CDR1 SGHNT, CDR2 YYREEE (reference sequence). The V gene end was trimmed by 4 bases and the J gene end by 2 bases; junction bases not matched to a gene: 5. CDR3 nucleotides: TGTGCCAGCAGCGTAGACAGGGGGCAGAACTATGGCTACACCTTC. Amino acid sequence: CASSVDRGQNYGYTF. Full variable domain (missing parts from reference TRBV5-4 and TRBJ1-2): ETGVTQSPTHLIKTRGQQVTLRCSSQSGHNTVSWYQQALGQGPQFIFQYYREEENGRGNFPPRFSGLQFPNYSSELNVNALELDDSALYLCASSVDRGQNYGYTFGSGTRLTVV.

This chain uses TRBV6-5 with TRBJ2-7; TRBD1 matches at 7 bases. The CDR3 has 15 residues. Germline V gene data show CDR1 as MNHEY and CDR2 as SVGAGI. V shed 1 base, J shed 3 bases, and the junction held 6 bases outside the gene matches. CDR3 residues: CASSYWTGPLYEQYF. CDR3 coding DNA: TGTGCCAGCAGTTACTGGACAGGCCCCCTCTACGAGCAGTACTTC.

V and J are TRBV19 and TRBJ1-1, with TRBD1 identical over 8 bases. V lost 7 bases and J lost 5; bases outside the gene matches: 15. CDR3 size: 16 residues. From germline, CDR1 is LNHDA and CDR2 SQIVND (reference sequence). The DNA of the CDR3 is TGTGCCAGTATGGTCAGGGGGCGCTTGATGGATACTGAAGCTTTCTTT. Translating gives CASMVRGRLMDTEAFF.

V gene TRBV4-1 combines with J gene TRBJ1-2; 9 bases fit TRBD1. The ends lost 2 bases at V and 3 bases at J; junction bases unmatched: 10. Looked up from germline, CDR1 is MGHRA and CDR2 is YSYEKL. The CDR3 runs to 17 residues. DNA for the CDR3: TGCGCCAGCAGCCAACCGGGACAGGGTTTAAGGGACTATGGCTACACCTTC. This encodes CASSQPGQGLRDYGYTF.

This clone was observed a single time. Germline is not matched at one junction end, which may reflect a read error. This chain connects TRBV2 to TRBJ2-1, with 8 bases identical to TRBD1. The germline gives CDR1 SNHLY, CDR2 FYNNEI. The CDR3 sequence is 15 residues long. CDR3 bases: TGTGCCAGCAGGGCGACAGGGGACTCCCACAATGAGCAGTTCTTC. It specifies CASRATGDSHNEQFF.

The genes are TRBV7-9 and TRBJ2-7, with a weak D call TRBD2 (5 bases). V lost 6 bases and J lost 0, with 15 bases in between. Germline V gene sequence: CDR1 SEHNR, CDR2 FQNEAQ (reference sequence). This CDR3 is 15 amino acids long. The CDR3: CASSDGPGSSYEQYF. CDR3 nucleotide sequence: TGTGCCAGCAGTGACGGGCCGGGAAGCTCCTACGAGCAGTACTTC.

The chain couples TRBV7-6 to TRBJ2-3; unclear D gene. The CDR3 length is 15 residues. Germline V CDR1 and CDR2: SGHVS, FNYEAQ. Between the trimmed V and J ends, which lost 0 bases and 4 bases, there was a span of 11 bases. This chain's CDR3 is CASSLAPAVSDTQYF. In nucleotides, the CDR3 is TGTGCCAGCAGCTTAGCCCCTGCGGTATCAGATACGCAGTATTTT.

The chain links TRBV11-2 to TRBJ2-2, with 7 positions matching TRBD1. Germline CDR1 is SGHAT and CDR2 is FQNNGV. J gave up 3 bases and V 3 bases, and 10 bases lay outside the gene matches. This CDR3 comprises 17 residues. The CDR3 DNA follows: TGTGCCAGCAGCTTTTTAATAGGGGGCTCTGACACCGGGGAGCTGTTTTTT. Translation: CASSFLIGGSDTGELFF.

V gene TRBV5-1 combines with J gene TRBJ1-4; 8 bases line up with TRBD1. The CDR3 totals 14 residues. From germline, CDR1 is SGHRS and CDR2 YFSETQ. Unmatched junction bases numbered 1, after V lost 1 base and J lost 5 bases. CDR3 sequence: CASSLRTGNEKLFF. In nucleotides, the CDR3 is TGCGCCAGCAGCTTGCGGACAGGGAATGAAAAACTGTTTTTT.

CDR3 nucleotides: TGCGCCAGCAGCCCTGGGATTGCGGGCTCCTACGAGCAGTACTTC. The encoded protein is CASSPGIAGSYEQYF. The chain recombines TRBV4-3 with TRBJ2-7, with TRBD2 as a possible D gene (5 bases). The CDR3 contains 15 residues. V lost 4 bases to trimming and J lost 0 bases, with 13 bases between them. The V gene's germline CDR1 is LGHNA and CDR2 YSLEER.

The CDR3 here is CASSHARQGRYSNQPQHF. The CDR3 DNA is TGCGCCAGCAGCCACGCTAGACAGGGACGTTATAGCAATCAGCCCCAGCATTTT. The rearrangement joins TRBV4-1 to TRBJ1-5; 7 positions agree with TRBD1. The CDR3 consists of 18 residues. Unmatched junction bases numbered 11, after V lost 3 bases and J lost 0 bases. Germline CDR1 MGHRA, CDR2 YSYEKL.

V gene TRBV6-5 combines with J gene TRBJ1-5; a weak D match, TRBD1 (6 bases). This CDR3 has 14 residues. Trimming took 4 bases from V and 1 from J, leaving 8 bases between them. Looked up from germline, CDR1 is MNHEY and CDR2 is SVGAGI. The CDR3 DNA reads TGTGCCAGCAGTTTCAGGGGAAGCAATCAGCCCCAGCATTTT. Protein: CASSFRGSNQPQHF.

This rearrangement joins TRBV7-9 to TRBJ1-1; 7 bases are a match to TRBD1. V trimming: 4 bases; J trimming: 4 bases; junction bases outside the gene matches: 6. The germline V gene has CDR1 SEHNR and CDR2 FQNEAQ (reference sequence). This CDR3 contains 14 residues. The CDR3 spells CASSSGQRGTEAFF. The CDR3 coding sequence is TGTGCCAGCAGCTCGGGACAGAGGGGCACTGAAGCTTTCTTT.

This sequence joins TRBV9 and TRBJ2-3; maybe TRBD2 (6 bases). Germline assignment: CDR1 SGDLS and CDR2 YYNGEE. CDR3 length: 13 residues. The ends were cut back, 1 base at V and 5 bases at J, with 8 bases in the middle. CDR3 protein: CASSVLALDTQYF. The CDR3 DNA reads as TGTGCCAGCAGCGTACTAGCGTTAGATACGCAGTATTTT.

The V gene is TRBV18, the J gene TRBJ1-5; D may be TRBD1 (5 bases). This CDR3 is 15 amino acids long. The germline V and J ends were trimmed by 6 bases and 5 bases, with 17 bases remaining between them. Germline assignment: CDR1 KGHSH and CDR2 LQKENI. CDR3 amino acids: CASSLIPGPDQPQHF. In nucleotides, the CDR3 is TGTGCCAGCTCCTTAATCCCAGGGCCTGATCAGCCCCAGCATTTT.

This chain uses TRBV5-1 with TRBJ2-7; a weak D match, TRBD1 (6 bases). V was cut by 2 bases and J by 5 bases, with 8 bases left in between. The CDR3 has 12 amino acids. Germline CDR1 SGHRS, CDR2 YFSETQ. CDR3 loop: CASSFRQDEQYF. The CDR3 DNA reads as TGCGCCAGCAGCTTTCGACAGGACGAGCAGTACTTC.

The V call is TRBV9, the J call TRBJ2-3; the match to TRBD2 covers 11 bases. Germline V gene sequence: CDR1 SGDLS, CDR2 YYNGEE. Unmatched junction bases numbered 2, after V lost 3 bases and J lost 2 bases. The CDR3 is 15 amino acids. CDR3 region: CASSETSGVTDTQYF. In DNA, the CDR3 is TGTGCCAGCAGCGAGACTAGCGGGGTCACAGATACGCAGTATTTT.

This clone is a singleton in its sample. The chain combines TRBV19 with TRBJ1-4; no clear D gene. Germline V gene sequence: CDR1 LNHDA, CDR2 SQIVND (reference sequence). The CDR3 is 14 residues long. V gave up 10 bases and J gave up 7 bases, with 19 bases separating them. CDR3 in DNA: TGTGCCACCCGGGCGGAGGGTTTGTTTGAAAAACTGTTTTTT. Translating it yields CATRAEGLFEKLFF.

The rearrangement links TRBV4-3 to TRBJ2-7; a possible D gene is TRBD2 (6 bases). Germline-derived CDR1 and CDR2 are LGHNA and YSLEER. The ends were cut back, 0 bases at V and 4 bases at J, with 13 bases in the middle. The CDR3 extends over 15 amino acids. The CDR3, as DNA: TGCGCCAGCAGCCAAGATCGTGAAGGGAGGTACGAGCAGTACTTC. This codes for CASSQDREGRYEQYF.

As DNA, the CDR3 is TGTGCCAGCAGTTTAGTCTCAATGGGGGCGAACACTGAAGCTTTCTTT. Its translation is CASSLVSMGANTEAFF. The rearrangement joins TRBV27 to TRBJ1-1, with D possibly matching TRBD1 (6 bases). Trimming pared 2 bases from V and 1 base from J, leaving 14 bases between. This CDR3 is 16 amino acids long. The germline CDR1 and CDR2 sequences are MNHEY and SMNVEV (reference sequence).

The chain has TRBV7-2 and TRBJ2-3; tentatively, D is TRBD2 (6 bases). The CDR3 contains 15 residues. The V end lost 6 bases, the J end lost 0 bases, and 13 bases lay between the germline ends. Germline V CDR1 and CDR2: SGHTA, FQGNSA. CDR3 sequence: CASSLTRLSTDTQYF. CDR3 nucleotides: TGTGCCAGCAGTTTGACTAGACTTAGCACAGATACGCAGTATTTT.

This chain connects TRBV5-6 to TRBJ1-1; tentatively, D is TRBD1 (5 bases). Trimming cost V 4 bases and J 1 base, with 14 bases left between them. This CDR3 is 15 amino acids long. Germline assignment: CDR1 SGHDT and CDR2 YYEEEE. CDR3 bases: TGTGCCAGCAGCCCATACAGGTATCAGAACACTGAAGCTTTCTTT. Residues: CASSPYRYQNTEAFF. Looking up the rest from reference TRBV5-6 and TRBJ1-1 gives the full variable domain: DAGVTQSPTHLIKTRGQQVTLRCSPKSGHDTVSWYQQALGQGPQFIFQYYEEEERQRGNFPDRFSGHQFPNYSSELNVNALLLGDSALYLCASSPYRYQNTEAFFGQGTRLTVV.

The V call is TRBV6-6, the J call TRBJ1-2, with D perhaps TRBD1 (6 bases). The CDR3 covers 13 residues. V was cut by 5 bases and J by 8 bases, with 15 bases left in between. Germline CDR1 is MNHNY and CDR2 is SVGAGI (reference sequence). The CDR3 DNA follows: TGTGCCAGCAGTATCAGGGGAGACCGAGGCTACACCTTC. Its protein is CASSIRGDRGYTF.

The chain carries TRBV6-5 and TRBJ1-2; D unclear. The germline V and J ends were trimmed by 6 bases and 0 bases, with 11 bases remaining between them. The CDR3 is 14 residues long. Germline V CDR1 and CDR2: MNHEY, SVGAGI. CDR3 in DNA: TGTGCCAGCAGGCCCTTGAGGACTAACTATGGCTACACCTTC. Protein sequence: CASRPLRTNYGYTF.

A remark on this clone: Other DNA sequences in the same sample also yield this CDR3. This rearrangement joins TRBV5-6 to TRBJ1-1; D uncertain. Trimming removed 0 bases at V and 1 base at J, with 4 bases between. The CDR3 totals 13 residues. From germline, CDR1 is SGHDT and CDR2 YYEEEE. The CDR3 loop reads CASSLGRNTEAFF. The CDR3 DNA is TGTGCCAGCAGCTTGGGCAGGAACACTGAAGCTTTCTTT.

The chain links TRBV6-5 to TRBJ1-4, with D possibly being TRBD1 (5 bases). The germline V and J ends were trimmed by 10 bases and 7 bases, with 16 bases remaining between them. Germline V gives CDR1 MNHEY, CDR2 SVGAGI. The CDR3 runs to 13 residues. CDR3 sequence: CATAEGMGEKLFF. The DNA for the CDR3 is TGTGCCACAGCGGAGGGGATGGGTGAAAAACTGTTTTTT.